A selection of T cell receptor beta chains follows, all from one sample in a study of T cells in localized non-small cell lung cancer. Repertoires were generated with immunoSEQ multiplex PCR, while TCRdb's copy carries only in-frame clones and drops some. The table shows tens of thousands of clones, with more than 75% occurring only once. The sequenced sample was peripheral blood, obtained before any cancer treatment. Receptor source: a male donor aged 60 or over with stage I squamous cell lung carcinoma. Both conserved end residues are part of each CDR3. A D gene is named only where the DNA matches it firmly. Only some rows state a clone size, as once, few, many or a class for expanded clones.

CASSSPAYGYTF TGTGCCAGCAGCTCGCCAGCCTATGGCTACACCTTC TRBJ1-2 - TRBV7-2 12 -
CASSLELRTSGRNEQFF TGTGCCAGCAGCTTAGAGCTAAGGACTAGCGGGAGGAATGAGCAGTTCTTC TRBJ2-1 TRBD2 TRBV7-9 17 -
CASRGTGTQHF TGTGCCAGCAGGGGTACAGGGACCCAGCATTTT TRBJ1-5 - TRBV25-1 11 -
CASRDLAGGTYEQYF TGCGCCAGCAGGGATCTAGCGGGAGGGACCTACGAGCAGTACTTC TRBJ2-7 TRBD2 TRBV10-2 15 -
CASTGGLHSNQPQHF TGTGCCAGCACCGGGGGATTACATAGCAATCAGCCCCAGCATTTT TRBJ1-5 - TRBV6-5 15 few
CASSFYGTASNEQFF TGTGCCAGCAGCTTTTACGGGACGGCTAGCAATGAGCAGTTCTTC TRBJ2-1 - TRBV7-9 15 -
CASSHRTSGRDHEQYF TGTGCCAGCTCACATCGGACTAGCGGGAGGGATCACGAGCAGTACTTC TRBJ2-7 TRBD2 TRBV18 16 -
CASSQEVAVNPTGELFF TGCGCCAGCAGCCAAGAGGTCGCGGTAAACCCCACCGGGGAGCTGTTTTTT TRBJ2-2 - TRBV4-3 17 few
CASSLSPTIETQYF TGTGCCAGCAGCTTAAGTCCGACAATAGAGACCCAGTACTTC TRBJ2-5 - TRBV7-6 14 -
CASKGPPPNYGYTF TGTGCCAGCAAGGGACCACCCCCTAACTATGGCTACACCTTC TRBJ1-2 - TRBV6-1 14 -
CASSQRHQGAGELFF TGTGCCAGCAGCCAACGCCACCAGGGAGCCGGGGAGCTGTTTTTT TRBJ2-2 - TRBV9 15 -
CASGSGANYGYTF TGTGCCAGCGGGTCGGGGGCTAACTATGGCTACACCTTC TRBJ1-2 - TRBV7-2 13 once
CASSLVAAYEQYF TGCGCCAGCAGCTTGGTGGCAGCCTACGAGCAGTACTTC TRBJ2-7 - TRBV5-1 13 -
CASSLYTGPYEQYF TGTGCCAGCAGCCTATATACAGGACCTTACGAGCAGTACTTC TRBJ2-7 - TRBV7-2 14 -
CASSQDLEPGTSGENIQYF TGCGCCAGCAGCCAAGATTTAGAACCCGGGACTAGCGGGGAAAACATTCAGTACTTC TRBJ2-4 TRBD2 TRBV4-3 19 -
CASSLRWGSEQFF TGTGCCAGCAGCCTGCGGTGGGGGTCTGAGCAGTTCTTC TRBJ2-1 - TRBV5-8 13 -
CASSLGPSREKLFF TGTGCCAGCAGTTTGGGACCTTCAAGGGAAAAACTGTTTTTT TRBJ1-4 - TRBV28 14 -
CASSLYPGGAGANVLTF TGTGCCAGCAGCTTATATCCAGGGGGAGCGGGGGCCAACGTCCTGACTTTC TRBJ2-6 TRBD1 TRBV7-9 17 -
CASSSPAGDNGELFF TGTGCCAGCAGCTCCCCCGCCGGGGATAACGGGGAGCTGTTTTTT TRBJ2-2 - TRBV5-4 15 -
CASSFHTGANVLTF TGTGCCAGCAGCTTCCATACTGGGGCCAACGTCCTGACTTTC TRBJ2-6 - TRBV7-2 14 -
CASSIGTGEETQYF TGCGCCAGCAGCATAGGGACAGGAGAAGAGACCCAGTACTTC TRBJ2-5 TRBD1 TRBV5-1 14 -
CASSQRYGPGANVLTF TGCGCCAGCAGCCAGAGGTACGGTCCTGGGGCCAACGTCCTGACTTTC TRBJ2-6 - TRBV4-3 16 -
CASSTGPWAEQYF TGTGCCAGCAGTACAGGGCCCTGGGCCGAGCAGTACTTC TRBJ2-7 - TRBV6-1 13 -
CASSLDPRPGNTIYF TGTGCCAGCAGCTTAGATCCGAGGCCGGGAAACACCATATATTTT TRBJ1-3 - TRBV11-3 15 -
CASSTRSGRDEYEQYF TGTGCCAGCAGCACTCGTAGCGGGAGGGATGAGTACGAGCAGTACTTC TRBJ2-7 TRBD2 TRBV7-2 16 -
CASSAGPGGPGYTGELFF TGTGCTAGCAGCGCTGGGCCGGGGGGGCCAGGATACACCGGGGAGCTGTTTTTT TRBJ2-2 TRBD2 TRBV7-7 18 -
CASTPRGTILAKNIQYF TGTGCCAGCACCCCTCGGGGAACGATTCTAGCCAAAAACATTCAGTACTTC TRBJ2-4 - TRBV11-2 17 -
CATLNNLSQYF TGTGCCACCCTTAATAATCTGTCCCAGTACTTC TRBJ2-5 - TRBV6-5 11 few
CASRGTGNSPLHF TGTGCCAGCAGAGGGACCGGTAATTCACCCCTCCACTTT TRBJ1-6 - TRBV6-5 13 once